This TCR beta chain was recovered during a study of beta chain features in type 1 diabetes. Expressed TCRB transcripts were sequenced, since all the RNA that had been isolated was reverse transcribed. TCRdb keeps only in-frame clones here, not all; method: immunoSEQ multiplex PCR. The table records about 660,000 clones, more than 12% of them present only once. Study findings and constraints: People with Type 1 diabetes carried modestly yet significantly shorter TCRB CDR3s in all four CD4+ subsets. Although PCR might favor shorter templates, it would do so equally in patients and controls. A greater similarity of naive, central memory and Treg TCRB repertoires was seen among patients than among healthy donors.

Note on this clone: As yet, its antigen is unknown.

Germline lookup yields CDR1 ENHRY and CDR2 SYGVKD. The V end lost 4 bases, the J end lost 7 bases, and 17 bases lay between the germline ends. This CDR3 has 15 residues. This chain links TRBV10-3 with TRBJ2-1; tentatively, D is TRBD2 (6 bases). This sequence originates from a man between 18 and 29 years old with type 1 diabetes. Sequencing was performed on naive CD4+ T cells from blood. The CDR3 DNA follows: TGTGCCATCAGTGTCATGGGGGGACTCGGGAATGAGCAGTTCTTC. This sequence encodes CAISVMGGLGNEQFF.